This T cell receptor (beta chain) comes out of a study of T cells in Graves' hyperthyroidism and ophthalmopathy. The germline V gene has CDR1 GTSNPN and CDR2 SVGIG (reference sequence). The length of the CDR3 is 17 residues. V lost 0 bases and J lost 0, with 16 bases in between. RNA transcripts yielded amplified TCR beta CDR3 regions. The TCR CDR3 was amplified in a first-round RT-PCR using the HTBI primer set. MiXCR, run by TCRdb on the multiplex PCR reads, gives a single entry per CDR3 protein. The table includes about 350,000 distinct CDR3 sequences, approximately 18% detected once. Material: blood. This clonotype was obtained from a woman between 25 and 40 years old with Graves' hyperthyroidism that later progressed to Graves' ophthalmopathy. This chain joins TRBV30 and TRBJ2-3; D not resolved. The CDR3 nucleotides read TGTGCCTGGAGTGTAGGTTCGGCAGTCCCTAGCACAGATACGCAGTATTTT. Protein: CAWSVGSAVPSTDTQYF.